Following are 6 T cell receptor beta chains from one sample sequenced in a study of naive and memory T cell subsets. The beta constant-region primer was an equimolar mix of two oligonucleotides covering TRBC1 and TRBC2. Via MiXCR, TCRdb re-called the UMI-ligation and nested PCR reads, giving one row per CDR3 protein. The sample contains 120,000 to 150,000 distinct CDR3 sequences, over 15% of which appear only once. The specimen sequenced was naive CD4+ T cells from blood. The receptors here all came from a human donor in good health.

In this sample, this clonotype turned up once. A much more abundant neighbour one base away suggests this may be a read error. V is TRBV20-1 and J is TRBJ2-2; D ambiguous. Per germline, CDR1 DFQATT and CDR2 SNEGSKA (reference sequence). The length of the CDR3 is 15 residues. Trimming left V 2 bases short and J 1 base short, with 11 bases between. The CDR3 reads CSARHGRWNTGELFF. DNA for the CDR3: TGCAGTGCTAGACATGGACGGTGGAACACCGGGGAGCTGTTTTTT.

Only a few counts were recorded for this clonotype. The chain combines TRBV7-2 with TRBJ2-2; 10 bases align to TRBD2. Unmatched junction bases numbered 5, after V lost 3 bases and J lost 7 bases. The CDR3 has 15 amino acids. From germline, CDR1 is SGHTA and CDR2 FQGNSA. CDR3 DNA sequence: TGTGCCAGCAGCTTGGTAGCGGGAGGAGTCGGGGAGCTGTTTTTT. This encodes CASSLVAGGVGELFF. Combining the CDR3 with reference TRBV7-2 and TRBJ2-2 gives the whole variable domain GAGVSQSPSNKVTEKGKDVELRCDPISGHTALYWYRQSLGQGLEFLIYFQGNSAPDKSGLPSDRFSAERTGGSVSTLTIQRTQQEDSAVYLCASSLVAGGVGELFFGEGSRLTVL.

This clonotype was counted only a few times. The CDR3 DNA reads TGCAGTGCTAGCCCCGGGACTAGCGGCCGATACGAGCAGTACTTC. Its translation is CSASPGTSGRYEQYF. J is TRBJ2-7 and V is TRBV20-1; 11 bases align to TRBD2. The V segment lost 3 bases and the J segment 4 bases; nucleotides outside the gene matches: 8. Germline V CDR1 and CDR2: DFQATT, SNEGSKA (reference sequence). This CDR3 region has 15 residues.

This clonotype showed up just a few times. V is TRBV20-1 and J is TRBJ1-6, with TRBD1 as a possible D gene (5 bases). The CDR3 is made up of 14 amino acids. Germline V gene sequence: CDR1 DFQATT, CDR2 SNEGSKA (reference sequence). The V end lost 3 bases, the J end lost 4 bases, and 10 bases lay between the germline ends. This CDR3 is CSARATAYNSPLHF. The CDR3 DNA is TGCAGTGCTAGGGCGACAGCGTATAATTCACCCCTCCACTTT.

The DNA of the CDR3 is TGTGCCAGCAGCGATGACAGGGCTGGCTACACCTTC. Translated: CASSDDRAGYTF. The gene calls are TRBV7-2 and TRBJ1-2, with 7 bases aligning to TRBD1. The germline CDR1 and CDR2 sequences are SGHTA and FQGNSA. The CDR3 totals 12 residues. V was pared by 5 bases and J by 7 bases, with 4 bases of the junction left unmatched.

The gene calls are TRBV20-1 and TRBJ2-7; the match to TRBD2 covers 8 bases. CDR3 length: 14 amino acids. Germline CDR1 DFQATT, CDR2 SNEGSKA (reference sequence). Unmatched junction bases numbered 6, after V lost 3 bases and J lost 2 bases. CDR3 in amino acids: CSARSLAGTYEQYF. The CDR3, as DNA: TGCAGTGCTAGGTCGCTAGCGGGTACCTACGAGCAGTACTTC.